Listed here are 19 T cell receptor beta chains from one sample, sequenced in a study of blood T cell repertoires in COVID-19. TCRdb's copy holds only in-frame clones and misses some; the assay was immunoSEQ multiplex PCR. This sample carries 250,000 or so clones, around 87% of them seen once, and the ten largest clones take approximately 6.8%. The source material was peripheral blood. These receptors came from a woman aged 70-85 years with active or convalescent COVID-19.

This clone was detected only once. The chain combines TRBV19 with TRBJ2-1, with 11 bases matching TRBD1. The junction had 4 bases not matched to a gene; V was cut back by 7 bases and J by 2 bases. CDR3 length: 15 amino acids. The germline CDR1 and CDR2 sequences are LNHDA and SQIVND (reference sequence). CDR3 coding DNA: TGTGCCAGTAAGGACAGGGGGCGAGCCTACAATGAGCAGTTCTTC. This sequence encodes CASKDRGRAYNEQFF.

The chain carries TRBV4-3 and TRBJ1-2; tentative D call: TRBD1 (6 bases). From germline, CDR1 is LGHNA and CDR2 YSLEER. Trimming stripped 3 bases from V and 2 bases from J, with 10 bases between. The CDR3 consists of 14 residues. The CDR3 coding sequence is TGCGCCAGCAGCCATACAGGGCGGAACTATGGCTACACCTTC. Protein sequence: CASSHTGRNYGYTF.

The CDR3 spells CASIKDRGYSNQPQHF. The CDR3 bases are TGTGCCAGTATCAAAGACAGGGGCTATAGCAATCAGCCCCAGCATTTT. The J gene is TRBJ1-5, the V gene TRBV19, with TRBD1 matching 8 bases. This CDR3 has 16 amino acids. V was clipped by 7 bases and J by 0 bases; unmatched bases: 8. Germline lookup yields CDR1 LNHDA and CDR2 SQIVND (reference sequence).

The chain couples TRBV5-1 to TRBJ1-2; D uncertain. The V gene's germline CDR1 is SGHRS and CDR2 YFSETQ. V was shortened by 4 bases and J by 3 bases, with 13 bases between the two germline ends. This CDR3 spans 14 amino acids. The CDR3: CASSPLLGDYGYTF. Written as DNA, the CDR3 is TGCGCCAGCAGCCCTCTCCTGGGAGACTATGGCTACACCTTC.

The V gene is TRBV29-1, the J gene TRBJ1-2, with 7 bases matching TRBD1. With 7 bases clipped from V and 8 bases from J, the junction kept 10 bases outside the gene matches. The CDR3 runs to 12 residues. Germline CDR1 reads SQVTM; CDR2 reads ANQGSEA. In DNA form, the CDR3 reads TGCAGCGCGGCAGGACAGGAAGGGGGCTACACCTTC. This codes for CSAAGQEGGYTF. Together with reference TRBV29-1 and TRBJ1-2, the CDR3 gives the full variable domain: SAVISQKPSRDICQRGTSLTIQCQVDSQVTMMFWYRQQPGQSLTLIATANQGSEATYESGFVIDKFPISRPNLTFSTLTVSNMSPEDSSIYLCSAAGQEGGYTFGSGTRLTVV.

CDR3 in DNA: TGTGCCAGCAGCGCGCTACAGGTACCTAGCTATGGCTACACCTTC. It specifies CASSALQVPSYGYTF. The chain couples TRBV9 to TRBJ1-2; D perhaps matches TRBD1 (5 bases). The CDR3 runs to 15 residues. The V end was cut by 3 bases, the J end by 4 bases, with 16 bases between. CDR1 SGDLS and CDR2 YYNGEE come from the germline V gene.

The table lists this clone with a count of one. CDR3 coding DNA: TGTGCCAGCAACTCGGGACAGCGTCATCAGCCCCAGCATTTT. Translated, it gives CASNSGQRHQPQHF. The J gene is TRBJ1-5, the V gene TRBV2; 7 bases align to TRBD1. V shed 7 bases and J 5 bases; nucleotides not matched to a gene: 8. CDR1 and CDR2 (germline): SNHLY, FYNNEI. The CDR3 is 14 amino acids.

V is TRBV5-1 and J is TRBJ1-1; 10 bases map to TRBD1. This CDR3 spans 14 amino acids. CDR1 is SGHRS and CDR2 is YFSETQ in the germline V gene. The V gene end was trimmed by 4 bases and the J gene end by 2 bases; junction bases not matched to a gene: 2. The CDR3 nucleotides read TGCGCCAGCAGCGGGACAGGGGCAAACACTGAAGCTTTCTTT. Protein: CASSGTGANTEAFF.

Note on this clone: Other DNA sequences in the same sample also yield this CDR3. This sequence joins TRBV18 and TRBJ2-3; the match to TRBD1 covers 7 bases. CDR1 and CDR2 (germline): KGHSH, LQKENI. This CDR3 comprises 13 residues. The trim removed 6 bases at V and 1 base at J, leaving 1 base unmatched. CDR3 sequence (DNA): TGTGCCAGCTCCCAGGGGGGCACAGATACGCAGTATTTT. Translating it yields CASSQGGTDTQYF.

This CDR3 is CASSLESGGTEAFF. CDR3 DNA: TGCGCCAGCAGCTTGGAATCGGGGGGCACTGAAGCTTTCTTT. This sequence joins TRBV5-1 and TRBJ1-1; D possibly corresponds to TRBD1 (5 bases). The length of the CDR3 is 14 residues. CDR1 is SGHRS and CDR2 is YFSETQ in the germline V gene. V was trimmed by 0 bases and J by 4 bases, leaving 10 bases between them.

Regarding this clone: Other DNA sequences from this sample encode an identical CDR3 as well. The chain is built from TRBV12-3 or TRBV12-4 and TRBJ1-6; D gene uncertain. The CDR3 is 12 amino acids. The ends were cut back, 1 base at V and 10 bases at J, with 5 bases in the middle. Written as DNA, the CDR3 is TGTGCCAGCAGTTTAGGTAGCTCACCCCTCCACTTT. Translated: CASSLGSSPLHF.

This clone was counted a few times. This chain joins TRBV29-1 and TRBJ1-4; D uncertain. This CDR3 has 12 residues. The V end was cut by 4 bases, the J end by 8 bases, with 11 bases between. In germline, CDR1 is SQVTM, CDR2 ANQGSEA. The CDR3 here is CSVGTRQEKLFF. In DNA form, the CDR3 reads TGCAGCGTTGGGACTAGGCAGGAAAAACTGTTTTTT.

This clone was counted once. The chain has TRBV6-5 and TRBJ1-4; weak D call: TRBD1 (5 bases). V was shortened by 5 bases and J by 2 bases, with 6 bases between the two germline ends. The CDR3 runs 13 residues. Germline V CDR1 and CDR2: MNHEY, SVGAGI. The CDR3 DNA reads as TGTGCCAGCAGTCGGGGGACTAATGAAAAACTGTTTTTT. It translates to CASSRGTNEKLFF.

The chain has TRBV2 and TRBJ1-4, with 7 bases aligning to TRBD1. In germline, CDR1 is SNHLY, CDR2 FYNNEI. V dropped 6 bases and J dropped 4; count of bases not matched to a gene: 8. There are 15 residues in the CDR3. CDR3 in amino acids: CASRLQGKDNEKLFF. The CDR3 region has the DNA TGTGCCAGCAGGTTACAGGGGAAGGATAATGAAAAACTGTTTTTT.

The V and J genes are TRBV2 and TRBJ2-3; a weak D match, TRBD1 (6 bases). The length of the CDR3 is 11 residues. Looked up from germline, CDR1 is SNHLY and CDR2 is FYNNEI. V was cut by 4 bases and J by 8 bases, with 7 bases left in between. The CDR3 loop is CASSGGPTQYF. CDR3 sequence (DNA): TGTGCCAGCAGTGGGGGGCCTACGCAGTATTTT.

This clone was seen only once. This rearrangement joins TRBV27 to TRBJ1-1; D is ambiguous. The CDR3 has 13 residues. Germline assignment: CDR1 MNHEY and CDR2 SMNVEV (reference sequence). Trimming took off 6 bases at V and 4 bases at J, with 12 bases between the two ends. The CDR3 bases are TGTGCCAGCAGAAAGTCGGGGAGCACTGAAGCTTTCTTT. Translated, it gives CASRKSGSTEAFF.

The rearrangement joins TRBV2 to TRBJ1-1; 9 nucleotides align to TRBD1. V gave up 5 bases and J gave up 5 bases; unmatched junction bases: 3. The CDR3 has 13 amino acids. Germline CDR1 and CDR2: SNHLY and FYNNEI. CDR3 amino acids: CASSLDRGTEAFF. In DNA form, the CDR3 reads TGTGCCAGCAGTCTGGACAGGGGTACTGAAGCTTTCTTT.

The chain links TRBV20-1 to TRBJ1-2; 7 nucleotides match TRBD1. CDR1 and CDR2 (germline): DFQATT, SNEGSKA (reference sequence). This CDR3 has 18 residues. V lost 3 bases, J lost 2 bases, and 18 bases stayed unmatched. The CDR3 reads CSASHQIDRVVLNYGYTF. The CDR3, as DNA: TGCAGTGCTAGTCATCAAATCGACAGGGTAGTCTTAAACTATGGCTACACCTTC.

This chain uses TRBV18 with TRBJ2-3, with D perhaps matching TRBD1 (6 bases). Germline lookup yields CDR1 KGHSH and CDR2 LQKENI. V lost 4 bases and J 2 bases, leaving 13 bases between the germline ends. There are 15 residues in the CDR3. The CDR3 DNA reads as TGTGCCAGCTCACTCTTGGACAGCTTCACAGATACGCAGTATTTT. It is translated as CASSLLDSFTDTQYF.